The clone carrying this T cell receptor (beta chain) has a count of ten or more. One entry per CDR3 protein results from TCRdb running MiXCR on the 5' RACE reads. The data contain 55,000 to 70,000 distinct CDR3 sequences, about an eighth of them singletons. The CDR3 is made up of 14 amino acids. V was cut by 6 bases and J by 9 bases, with 15 bases left in between. Germline CDR1 reads ENHRY; CDR2 reads SYGVKD. The source of the sample is a study of neurological immune-mediated disorders. Maryland, USA blood bank volunteers served as healthy controls. This sequence was found in a man aged 55 to 69 in good health. Sequencing input: PBMCs. The rearrangement links TRBV10-3 to TRBJ1-6; no definite D call. The CDR3 reads CAIRPGTAGSPLHF. The CDR3 bases are TGTGCCATCAGGCCAGGCACAGCGGGTTCACCCCTCCACTTT.